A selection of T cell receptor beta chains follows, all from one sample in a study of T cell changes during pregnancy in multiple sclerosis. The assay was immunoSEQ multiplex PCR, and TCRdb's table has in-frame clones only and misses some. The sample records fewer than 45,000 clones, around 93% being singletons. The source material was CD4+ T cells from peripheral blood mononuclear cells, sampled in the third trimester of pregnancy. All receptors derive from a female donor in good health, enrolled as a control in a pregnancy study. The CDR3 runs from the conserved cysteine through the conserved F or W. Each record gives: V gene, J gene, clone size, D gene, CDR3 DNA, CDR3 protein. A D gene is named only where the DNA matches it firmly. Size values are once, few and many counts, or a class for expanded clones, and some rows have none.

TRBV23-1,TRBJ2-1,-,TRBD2,TGCGCCAGCAGTCCGCGTACTAGCGGGCCCAATGAGCAGTTCTTC,CASSPRTSGPNEQFF
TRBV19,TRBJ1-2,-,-,TGTGCCAGTATGGGCAGGTACTATGGCTACACCTTC,CASMGRYYGYTF
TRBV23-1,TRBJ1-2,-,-,TGCGCCAGCAGTCAAGGCAGGGATTGGTATGGCTACACCTTC,CASSQGRDWYGYTF
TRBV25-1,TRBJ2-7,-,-,TGTGCCAGCAGTGAATCAGGGATCGAGCAGTACTTC,CASSESGIEQYF
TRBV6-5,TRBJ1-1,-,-,TGTGCCAGCAGTCCCTACGGGGGCACTGAAGCTTTCTTT,CASSPYGGTEAFF
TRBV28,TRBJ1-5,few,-,TGTGCCAGCAGAATCGCTGCGGGGCGTGGGAATCAGCCCCAGCATTTT,CASRIAAGRGNQPQHF
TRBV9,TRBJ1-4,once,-,TGTGCCAGCAGCGCCTCAGGTGTCCGAAATGAAAAACTGTTTTTT,CASSASGVRNEKLFF
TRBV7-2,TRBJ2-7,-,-,TGTGCCAGCAGCCTGCTAGCCCATCTTTACGAGCAGTACTTC,CASSLLAHLYEQYF
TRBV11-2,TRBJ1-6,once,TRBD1,TGTGCCAGCAGCGAGTGGGGACAGGGCTGGTCACCCCTCCACTTT,CASSEWGQGWSPLHF
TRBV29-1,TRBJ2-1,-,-,TGCAGCGTCCGGGACCCAGGCGGGGACAATGAGCAGTTCTTC,CSVRDPGGDNEQFF
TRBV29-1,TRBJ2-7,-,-,TGCAGCGTTGCCGGACAGTATCCCAACGAGCAGTACTTC,CSVAGQYPNEQYF
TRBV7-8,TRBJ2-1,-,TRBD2,TGTGCCAGCAGCCCTAGTGGACTAGGCTACAATGAGCAGTTCTTC,CASSPSGLGYNEQFF
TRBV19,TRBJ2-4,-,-,TGTGCCAGTAGGACTACGGAAGCCAAAAACATTCAGTACTTC,CASRTTEAKNIQYF
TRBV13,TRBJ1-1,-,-,TGTGCCAGCAGCCCGGGGGGGGACACTGAAGCTTTCTTT,CASSPGGDTEAFF
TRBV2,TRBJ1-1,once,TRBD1,TGTGCCAGCACCCCCGACAGGGCTGAAGCTTTCTTT,CASTPDRAEAFF
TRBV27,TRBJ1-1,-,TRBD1,TGTGCCAGCAGTTCTAGGACAGGGGTGGCTGAAGCTTTCTTT,CASSSRTGVAEAFF
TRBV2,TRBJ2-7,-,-,TGTGCCAGCACTCGCAGGGCCATGTCCGAGCAGTACTTC,CASTRRAMSEQYF